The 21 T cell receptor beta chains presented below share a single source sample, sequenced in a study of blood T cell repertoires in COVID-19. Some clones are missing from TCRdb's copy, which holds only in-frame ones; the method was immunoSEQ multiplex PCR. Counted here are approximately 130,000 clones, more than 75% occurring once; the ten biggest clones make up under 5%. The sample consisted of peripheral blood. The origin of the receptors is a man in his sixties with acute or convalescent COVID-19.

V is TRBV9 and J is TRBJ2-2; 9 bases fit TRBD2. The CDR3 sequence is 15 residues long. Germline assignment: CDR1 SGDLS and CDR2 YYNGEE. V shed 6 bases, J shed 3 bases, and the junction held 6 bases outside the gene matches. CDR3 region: CASTTGGRDTGELFF. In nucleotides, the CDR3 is TGTGCCAGCACAACGGGCGGGAGGGACACCGGGGAGCTGTTTTTT.

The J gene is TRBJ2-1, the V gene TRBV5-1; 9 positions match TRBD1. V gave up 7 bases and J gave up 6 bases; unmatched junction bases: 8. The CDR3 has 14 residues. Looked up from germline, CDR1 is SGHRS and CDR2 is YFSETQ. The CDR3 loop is CASGGTGYVNEQFF. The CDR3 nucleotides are TGCGCCAGCGGAGGGACAGGGTATGTCAATGAGCAGTTCTTC.

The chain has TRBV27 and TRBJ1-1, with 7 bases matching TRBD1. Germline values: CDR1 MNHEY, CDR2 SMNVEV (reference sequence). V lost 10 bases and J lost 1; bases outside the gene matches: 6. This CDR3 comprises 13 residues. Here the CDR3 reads CATSRQGNTEAFF. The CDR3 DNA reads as TGTGCCACCTCCCGACAGGGGAACACTGAAGCTTTCTTT.

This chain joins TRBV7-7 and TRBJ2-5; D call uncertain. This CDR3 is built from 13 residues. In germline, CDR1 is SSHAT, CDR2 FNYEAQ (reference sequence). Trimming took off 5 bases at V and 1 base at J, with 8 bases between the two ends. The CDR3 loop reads CASSRLVQETQYF. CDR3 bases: TGTGCCAGCAGCCGTCTAGTCCAAGAGACCCAGTACTTC. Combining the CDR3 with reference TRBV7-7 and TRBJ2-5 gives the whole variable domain GAGVSQSPRYKVTKRGQDVTLRCDPISSHATLYWYQQALGQGPEFLTYFNYEAQPDKSGLPSDRFSAERPEGSISTLTIQRTEQRDSAMYRCASSRLVQETQYFGPGTRLLVL.

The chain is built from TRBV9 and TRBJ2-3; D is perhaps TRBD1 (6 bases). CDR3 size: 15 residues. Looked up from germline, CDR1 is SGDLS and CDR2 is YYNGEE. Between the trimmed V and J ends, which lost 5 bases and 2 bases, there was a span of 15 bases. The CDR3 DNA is TGTGCCAGCAGTGCTGGGGGCTACCCCACAGATACGCAGTATTTT. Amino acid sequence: CASSAGGYPTDTQYF.

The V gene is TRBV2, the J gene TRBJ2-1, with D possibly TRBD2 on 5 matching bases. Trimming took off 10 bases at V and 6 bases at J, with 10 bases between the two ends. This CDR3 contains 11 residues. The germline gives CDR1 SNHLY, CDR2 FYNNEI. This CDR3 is CATTSGNEQFF. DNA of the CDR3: TGTGCCACGACGAGCGGCAATGAGCAGTTCTTC. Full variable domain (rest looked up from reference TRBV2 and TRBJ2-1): EPEVTQTPSHQVTQMGQEVILRCVPISNHLYFYWYRQILGQKVEFLVSFYNNEISEKSEIFDDQFSVERPDGSNFTLKIRSTKLEDSAMYFCATTSGNEQFFGPGTRLTVL.

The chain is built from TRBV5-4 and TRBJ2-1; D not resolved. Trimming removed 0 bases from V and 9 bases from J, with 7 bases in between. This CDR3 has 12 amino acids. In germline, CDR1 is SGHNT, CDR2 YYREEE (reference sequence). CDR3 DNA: TGTGCCAGCAGCTTGGCCGTCGGTGAGCAGTTCTTC. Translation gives CASSLAVGEQFF.

For the CDR3, the DNA is TGCGCCAGCAGCTTGGGGGGAGACTTCACAGATACGCAGTATTTT. Amino acid sequence: CASSLGGDFTDTQYF. J is TRBJ2-3 and V is TRBV5-1; TRBD2 might be the D (5 bases). The V gene's germline CDR1 is SGHRS and CDR2 YFSETQ. V was pared by 0 bases and J by 2 bases, with 10 bases between. This CDR3 has 15 residues. Full variable domain (rest looked up from reference TRBV5-1 and TRBJ2-3): KAGVTQTPRYLIKTRGQQVTLSCSPISGHRSVSWYQQTPGQGLQFLFEYFSETQRNKGNFPGRFSGRQFSNSRSEMNVSTLELGDSALYLCASSLGGDFTDTQYFGPGTRLTVL.

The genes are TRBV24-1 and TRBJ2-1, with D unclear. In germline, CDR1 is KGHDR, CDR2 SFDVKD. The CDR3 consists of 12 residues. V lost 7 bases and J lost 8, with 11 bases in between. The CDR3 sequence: CATRGVVDEQFF. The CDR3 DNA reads TGTGCCACCAGGGGCGTCGTGGATGAGCAGTTCTTC.

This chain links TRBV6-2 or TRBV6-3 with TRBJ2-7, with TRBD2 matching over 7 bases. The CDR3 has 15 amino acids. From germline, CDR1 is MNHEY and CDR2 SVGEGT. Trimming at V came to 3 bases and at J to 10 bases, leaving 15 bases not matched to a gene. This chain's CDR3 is CASSYPPSGNLGQYF. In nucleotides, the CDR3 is TGTGCCAGCAGTTATCCCCCTAGCGGCAACCTCGGACAGTACTTC.

In DNA form, the CDR3 reads TGTGCCAGCAGCGTAGACGGACTAGCGGGAGTCACAGATACGCAGTATTTT. Translated, it gives CASSVDGLAGVTDTQYF. This chain links TRBV9 with TRBJ2-3; 13 bases agree with TRBD2. The CDR3 contains 17 residues. Germline trimming cut 0 bases from V and 2 bases from J; bases unmatched to any gene: 3. Germline V CDR1 and CDR2: SGDLS, YYNGEE.

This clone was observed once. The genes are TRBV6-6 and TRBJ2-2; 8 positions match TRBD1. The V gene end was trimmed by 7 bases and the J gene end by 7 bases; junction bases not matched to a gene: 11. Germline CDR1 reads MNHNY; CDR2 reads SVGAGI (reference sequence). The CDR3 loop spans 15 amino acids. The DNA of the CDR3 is TGTGCCAGCAACAGCGGACAGGGCGGTTTCGGGGAGCTGTTTTTT. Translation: CASNSGQGGFGELFF.

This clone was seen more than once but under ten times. The CDR3 DNA is TGTGCCAGCAGCATGGCTAGCGGGAGAGCAGATACGCAGTATTTT. This gives the protein CASSMASGRADTQYF. J is TRBJ2-3 and V is TRBV6-5, with TRBD2 identical over 10 bases. This CDR3 region has 15 residues. V dropped 6 bases and J dropped 4; count of bases not matched to a gene: 7. CDR1 and CDR2 from the germline V gene are MNHEY and SVGAGI.

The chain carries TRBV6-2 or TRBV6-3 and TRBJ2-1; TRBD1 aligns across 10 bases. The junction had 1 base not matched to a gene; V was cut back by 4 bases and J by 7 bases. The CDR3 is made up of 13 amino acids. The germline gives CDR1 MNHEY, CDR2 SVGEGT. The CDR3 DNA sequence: TGTGCCAGCAGTTGGGGACAGGGGAATGAGCAGTTCTTC. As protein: CASSWGQGNEQFF.

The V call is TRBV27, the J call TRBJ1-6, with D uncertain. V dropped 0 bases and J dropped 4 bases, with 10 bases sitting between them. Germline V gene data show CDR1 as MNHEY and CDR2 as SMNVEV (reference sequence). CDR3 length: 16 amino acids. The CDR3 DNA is TGTGCCAGCAGTTTATCGGGCCGGTCTTATAATTCACCCCTCCACTTT. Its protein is CASSLSGRSYNSPLHF.

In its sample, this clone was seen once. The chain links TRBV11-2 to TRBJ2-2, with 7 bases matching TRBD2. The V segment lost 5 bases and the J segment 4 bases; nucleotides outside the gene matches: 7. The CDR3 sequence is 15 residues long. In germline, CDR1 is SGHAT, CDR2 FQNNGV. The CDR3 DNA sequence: TGTGCCAGCAGCAAACTTGGGGGGGGCACCGGGGAGCTGTTTTTT. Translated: CASSKLGGGTGELFF.

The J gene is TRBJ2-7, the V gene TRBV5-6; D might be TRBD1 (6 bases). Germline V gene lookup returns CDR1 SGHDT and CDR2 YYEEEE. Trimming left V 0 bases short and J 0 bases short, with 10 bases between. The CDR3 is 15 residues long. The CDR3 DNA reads TGTGCCAGCAGCTTGGACAGGGCCCTCTCCTACGAGCAGTACTTC. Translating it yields CASSLDRALSYEQYF.

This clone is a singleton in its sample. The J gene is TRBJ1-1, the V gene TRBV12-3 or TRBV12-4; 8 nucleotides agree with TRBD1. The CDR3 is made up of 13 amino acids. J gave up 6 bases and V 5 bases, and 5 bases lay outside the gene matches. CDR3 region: CASSPWTGPEAFF. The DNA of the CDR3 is TGTGCCAGCAGTCCATGGACAGGGCCTGAAGCTTTCTTT.

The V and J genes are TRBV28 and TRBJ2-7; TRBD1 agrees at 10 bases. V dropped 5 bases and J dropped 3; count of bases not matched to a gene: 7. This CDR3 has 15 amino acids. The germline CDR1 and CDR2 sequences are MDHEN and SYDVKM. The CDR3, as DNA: TGTGCCAGCAGTCCTCCGGGACAGGGGATCTACGAGCAGTACTTC. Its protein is CASSPPGQGIYEQYF.

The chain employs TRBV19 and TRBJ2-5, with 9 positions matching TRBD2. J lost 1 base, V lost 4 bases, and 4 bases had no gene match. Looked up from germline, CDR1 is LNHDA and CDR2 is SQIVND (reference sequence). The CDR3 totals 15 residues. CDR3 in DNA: TGTGCCAGTAGTAGGCTAGCGGGGCGCCAAGAGACCCAGTACTTC. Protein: CASSRLAGRQETQYF.

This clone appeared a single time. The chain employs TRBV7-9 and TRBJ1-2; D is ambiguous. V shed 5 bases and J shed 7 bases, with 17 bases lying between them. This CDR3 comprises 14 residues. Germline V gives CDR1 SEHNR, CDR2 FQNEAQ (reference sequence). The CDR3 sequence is CASSPPQALGGYTF. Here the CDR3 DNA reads TGTGCCAGCAGCCCCCCCCAGGCCCTGGGTGGCTACACCTTC.